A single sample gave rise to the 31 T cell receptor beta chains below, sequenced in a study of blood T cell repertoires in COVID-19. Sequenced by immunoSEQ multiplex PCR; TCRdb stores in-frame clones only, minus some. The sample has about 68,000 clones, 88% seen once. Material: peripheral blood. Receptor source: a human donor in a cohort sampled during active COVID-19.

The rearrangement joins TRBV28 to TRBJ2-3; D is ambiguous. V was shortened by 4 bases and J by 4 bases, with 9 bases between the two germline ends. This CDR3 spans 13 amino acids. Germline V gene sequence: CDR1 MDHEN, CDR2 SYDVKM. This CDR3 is CASSSPPADTQYF. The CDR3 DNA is TGTGCCAGCAGTTCCCCGCCAGCAGATACGCAGTATTTT.

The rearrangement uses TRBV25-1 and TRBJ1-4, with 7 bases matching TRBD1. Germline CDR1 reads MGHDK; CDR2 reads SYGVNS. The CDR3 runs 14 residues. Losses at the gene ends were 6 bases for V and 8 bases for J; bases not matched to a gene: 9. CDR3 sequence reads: CASSRQGRGEKLFF. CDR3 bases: TGTGCCAGCAGCCGACAGGGCCGGGGGGAAAAACTGTTTTTT.

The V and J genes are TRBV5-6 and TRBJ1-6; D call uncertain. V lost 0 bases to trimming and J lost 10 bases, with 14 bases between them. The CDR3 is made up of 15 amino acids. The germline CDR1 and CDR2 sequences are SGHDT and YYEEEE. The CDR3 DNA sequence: TGTGCCAGCAGCTTGGTTGGAATTCCGGGATCACCCCTCCACTTT. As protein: CASSLVGIPGSPLHF. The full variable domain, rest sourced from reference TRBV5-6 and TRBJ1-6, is DAGVTQSPTHLIKTRGQQVTLRCSPKSGHDTVSWYQQALGQGPQFIFQYYEEEERQRGNFPDRFSGHQFPNYSSELNVNALLLGDSALYLCASSLVGIPGSPLHFGNGTRLTVT.

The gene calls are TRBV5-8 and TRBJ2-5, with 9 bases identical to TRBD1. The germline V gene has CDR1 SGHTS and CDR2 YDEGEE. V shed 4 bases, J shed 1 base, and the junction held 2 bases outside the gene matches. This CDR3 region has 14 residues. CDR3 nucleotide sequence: TGTGCCAGCAGCACGGGACAGGGCCAAGAGACCCAGTACTTC. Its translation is CASSTGQGQETQYF.

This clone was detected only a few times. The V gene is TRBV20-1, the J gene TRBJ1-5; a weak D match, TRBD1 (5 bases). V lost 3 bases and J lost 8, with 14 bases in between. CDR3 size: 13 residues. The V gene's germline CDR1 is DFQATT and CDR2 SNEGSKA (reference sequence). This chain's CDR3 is CSASNPGQEPQHF. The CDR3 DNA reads TGCAGTGCTAGTAATCCAGGGCAGGAGCCCCAGCATTTT.

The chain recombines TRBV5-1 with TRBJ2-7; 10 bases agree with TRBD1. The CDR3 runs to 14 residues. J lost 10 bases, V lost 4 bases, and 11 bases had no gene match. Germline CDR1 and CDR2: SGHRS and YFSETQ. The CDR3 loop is CASSQGQGGTEQYF. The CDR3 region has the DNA TGCGCCAGCAGCCAAGGACAGGGGGGAACGGAACAGTACTTC.

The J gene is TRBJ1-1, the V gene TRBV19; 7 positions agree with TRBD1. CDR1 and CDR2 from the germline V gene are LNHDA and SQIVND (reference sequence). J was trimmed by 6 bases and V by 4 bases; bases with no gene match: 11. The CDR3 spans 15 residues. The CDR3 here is CASSTDRKDGPEAFF. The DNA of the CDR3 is TGTGCCAGTAGTACGGACAGGAAGGATGGCCCTGAAGCTTTCTTT.

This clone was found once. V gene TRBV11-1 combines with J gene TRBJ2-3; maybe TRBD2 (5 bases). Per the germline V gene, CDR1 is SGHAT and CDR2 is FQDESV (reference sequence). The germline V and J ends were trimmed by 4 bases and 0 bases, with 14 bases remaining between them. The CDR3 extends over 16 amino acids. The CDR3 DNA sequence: TGTGCCAGCAGCTCACCGGCACGGGGTAGCACAGATACGCAGTATTTT. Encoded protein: CASSSPARGSTDTQYF.

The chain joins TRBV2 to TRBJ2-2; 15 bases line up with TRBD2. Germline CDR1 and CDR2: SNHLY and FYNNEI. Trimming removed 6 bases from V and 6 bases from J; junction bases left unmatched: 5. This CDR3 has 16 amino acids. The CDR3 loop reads CASREGLAGGSGELFF. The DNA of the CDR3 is TGTGCCAGCAGGGAGGGACTAGCGGGAGGATCCGGGGAGCTGTTTTTT.

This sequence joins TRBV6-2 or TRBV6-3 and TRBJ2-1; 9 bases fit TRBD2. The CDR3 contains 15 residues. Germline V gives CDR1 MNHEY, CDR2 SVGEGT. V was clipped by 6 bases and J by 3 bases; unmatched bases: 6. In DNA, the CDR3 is TGTGCCAGCAGGCCTAGCGGGATTCTCTACAATGAGCAGTTCTTC. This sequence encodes CASRPSGILYNEQFF.

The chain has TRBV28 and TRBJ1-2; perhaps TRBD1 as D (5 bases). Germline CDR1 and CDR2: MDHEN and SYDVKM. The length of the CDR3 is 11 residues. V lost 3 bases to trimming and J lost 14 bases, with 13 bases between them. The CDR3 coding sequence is TGTGCCAGCAGTTTTGCGGGGCCTAATACCTTC. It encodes CASSFAGPNTF.

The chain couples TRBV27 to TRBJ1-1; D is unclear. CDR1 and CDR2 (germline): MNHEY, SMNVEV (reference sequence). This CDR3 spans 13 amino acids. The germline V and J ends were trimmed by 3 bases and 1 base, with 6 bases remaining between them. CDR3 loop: CASSFAGNTEAFF. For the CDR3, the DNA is TGTGCCAGCAGTTTCGCAGGGAACACTGAAGCTTTCTTT.

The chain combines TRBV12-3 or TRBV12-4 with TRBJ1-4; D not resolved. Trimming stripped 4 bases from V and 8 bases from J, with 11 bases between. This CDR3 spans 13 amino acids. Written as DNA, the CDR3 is TGTGCCAGCAGTTCGTCCGGGAGCGAAAAACTGTTTTTT. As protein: CASSSSGSEKLFF.

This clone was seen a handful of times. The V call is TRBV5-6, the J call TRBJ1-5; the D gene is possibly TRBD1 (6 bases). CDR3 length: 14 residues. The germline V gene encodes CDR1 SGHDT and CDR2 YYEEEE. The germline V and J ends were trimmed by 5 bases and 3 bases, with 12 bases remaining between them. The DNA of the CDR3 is TGTGCCAGCAGTCCCGCAGGGGACAATCAGCCCCAGCATTTT. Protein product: CASSPAGDNQPQHF.

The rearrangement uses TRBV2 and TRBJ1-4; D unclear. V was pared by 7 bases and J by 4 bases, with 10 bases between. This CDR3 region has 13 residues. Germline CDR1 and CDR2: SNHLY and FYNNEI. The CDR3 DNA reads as TGTGCCAGCATGCGGGCCTATAATGAAAAACTGTTTTTT. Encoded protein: CASMRAYNEKLFF.

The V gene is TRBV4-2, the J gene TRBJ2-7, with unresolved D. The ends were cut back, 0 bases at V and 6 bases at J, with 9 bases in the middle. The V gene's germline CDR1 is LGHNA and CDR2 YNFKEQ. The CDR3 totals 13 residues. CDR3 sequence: CASSQERGSEQYF. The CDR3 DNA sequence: TGTGCCAGCAGCCAAGAACGCGGATCCGAGCAGTACTTC.

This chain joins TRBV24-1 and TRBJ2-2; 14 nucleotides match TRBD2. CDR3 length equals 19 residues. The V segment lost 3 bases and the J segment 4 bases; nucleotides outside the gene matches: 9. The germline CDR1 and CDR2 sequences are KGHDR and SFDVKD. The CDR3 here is CATSDPGTSGSGGTGELFF. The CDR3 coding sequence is TGTGCCACCAGTGATCCCGGGACTAGCGGGAGTGGTGGCACCGGGGAGCTGTTTTTT.

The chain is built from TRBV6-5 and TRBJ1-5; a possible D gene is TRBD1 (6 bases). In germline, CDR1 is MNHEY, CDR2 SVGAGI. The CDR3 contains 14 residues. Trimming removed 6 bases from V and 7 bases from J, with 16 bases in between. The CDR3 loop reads CASSVTTGEQPQHF. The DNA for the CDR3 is TGTGCCAGCAGCGTAACGACAGGAGAACAGCCCCAGCATTTT.

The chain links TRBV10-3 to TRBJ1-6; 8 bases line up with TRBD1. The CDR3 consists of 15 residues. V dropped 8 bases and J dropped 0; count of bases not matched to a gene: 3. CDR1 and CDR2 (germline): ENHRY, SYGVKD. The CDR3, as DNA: TGTGCCATCGGACAGGGCAGCTCCTATAATTCACCCCTCCACTTT. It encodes CAIGQGSSYNSPLHF.

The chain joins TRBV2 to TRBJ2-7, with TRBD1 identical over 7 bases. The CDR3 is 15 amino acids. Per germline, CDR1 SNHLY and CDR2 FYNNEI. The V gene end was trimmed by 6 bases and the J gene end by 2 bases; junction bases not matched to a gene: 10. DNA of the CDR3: TGTGCCAGCAGAGGTCCCGGGACAGTAACCTACGAGCAGTACTTC. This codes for CASRGPGTVTYEQYF.

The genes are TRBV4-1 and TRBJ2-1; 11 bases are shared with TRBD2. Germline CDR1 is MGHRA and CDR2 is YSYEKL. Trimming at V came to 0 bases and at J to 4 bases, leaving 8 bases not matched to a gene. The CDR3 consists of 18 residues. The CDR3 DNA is TGCGCCAGCAGCCAAGATGTCCTAGCGGGAGGTCAGTACAATGAGCAGTTCTTC. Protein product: CASSQDVLAGGQYNEQFF.

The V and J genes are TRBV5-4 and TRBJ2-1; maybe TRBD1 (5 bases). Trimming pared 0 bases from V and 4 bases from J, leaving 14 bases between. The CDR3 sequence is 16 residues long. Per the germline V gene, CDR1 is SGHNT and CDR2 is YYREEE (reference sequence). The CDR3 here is CASSLVRGGAYNEQFF. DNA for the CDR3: TGTGCCAGCAGCTTGGTAAGGGGTGGAGCTTACAATGAGCAGTTCTTC.

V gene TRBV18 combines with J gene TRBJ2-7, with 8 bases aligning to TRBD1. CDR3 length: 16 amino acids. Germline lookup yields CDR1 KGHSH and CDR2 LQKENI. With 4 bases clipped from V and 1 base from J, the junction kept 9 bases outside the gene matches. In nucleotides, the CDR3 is TGTGCCAGCTCACGGGACAGGACAATTAGTTCCTACGAGCAGTACTTC. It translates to CASSRDRTISSYEQYF.

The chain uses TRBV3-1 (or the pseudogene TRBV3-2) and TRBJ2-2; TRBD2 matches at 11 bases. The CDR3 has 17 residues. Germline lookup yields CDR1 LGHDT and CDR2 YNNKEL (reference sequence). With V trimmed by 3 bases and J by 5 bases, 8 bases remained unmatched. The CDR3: CASSHYSGRAKTGELFF. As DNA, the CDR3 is TGTGCCAGCAGCCACTATAGCGGGAGGGCAAAAACCGGGGAGCTGTTTTTT.

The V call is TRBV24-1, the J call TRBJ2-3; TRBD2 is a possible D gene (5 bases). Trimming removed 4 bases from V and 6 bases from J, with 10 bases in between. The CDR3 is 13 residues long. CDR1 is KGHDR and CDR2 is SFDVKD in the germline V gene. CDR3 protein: CATSDGPGDTQYF. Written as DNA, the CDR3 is TGTGCCACCAGTGACGGCCCGGGGGATACGCAGTATTTT.

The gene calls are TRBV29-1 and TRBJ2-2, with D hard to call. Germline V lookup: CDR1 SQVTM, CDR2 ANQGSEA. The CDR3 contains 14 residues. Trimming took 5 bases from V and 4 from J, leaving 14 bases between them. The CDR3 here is CSVYRKRSTGELFF. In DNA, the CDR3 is TGCAGCGTTTACCGGAAGCGATCCACCGGGGAGCTGTTTTTT.

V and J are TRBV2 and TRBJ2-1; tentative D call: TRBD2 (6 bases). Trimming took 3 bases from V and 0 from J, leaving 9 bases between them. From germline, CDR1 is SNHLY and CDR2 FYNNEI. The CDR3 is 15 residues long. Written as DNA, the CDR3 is TGTGCCAGCAGTGAGGAGGGACCCTCCTACAATGAGCAGTTCTTC. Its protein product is CASSEEGPSYNEQFF.

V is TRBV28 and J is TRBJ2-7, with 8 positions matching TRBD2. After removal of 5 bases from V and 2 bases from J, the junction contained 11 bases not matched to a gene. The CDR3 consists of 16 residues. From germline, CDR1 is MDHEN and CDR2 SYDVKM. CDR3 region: CASSPSLAGMAYEQYF. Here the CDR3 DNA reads TGTGCCAGCAGTCCCTCGCTAGCGGGTATGGCCTACGAGCAGTACTTC.

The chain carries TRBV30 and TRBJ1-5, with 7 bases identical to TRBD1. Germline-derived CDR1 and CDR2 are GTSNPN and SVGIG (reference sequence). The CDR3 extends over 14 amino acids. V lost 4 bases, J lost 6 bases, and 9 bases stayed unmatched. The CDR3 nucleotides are TGTGCCTGGACCGCGGCAGGGGGTAGTCAGCCCCAGCATTTT. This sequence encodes CAWTAAGGSQPQHF.

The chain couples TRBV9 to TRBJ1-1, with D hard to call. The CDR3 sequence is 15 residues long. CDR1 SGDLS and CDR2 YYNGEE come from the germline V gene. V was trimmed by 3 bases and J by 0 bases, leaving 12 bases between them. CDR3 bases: TGTGCCAGCAGCGCCTTTAGCGTCATGAACACTGAAGCTTTCTTT. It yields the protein CASSAFSVMNTEAFF.

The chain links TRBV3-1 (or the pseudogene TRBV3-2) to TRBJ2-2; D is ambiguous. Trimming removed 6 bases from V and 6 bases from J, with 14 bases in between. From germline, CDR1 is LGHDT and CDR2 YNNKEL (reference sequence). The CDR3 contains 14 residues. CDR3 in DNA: TGTGCCAGCAGTCCTCTCGACTGGGCCGGGGAGCTGTTTTTT. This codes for CASSPLDWAGELFF.